This T cell receptor beta chain stems from a study of T cell clusters in autoimmune cytopenias. General study results and limits: Compared with active autoimmune hepatitis patients, healthy donors showed about 3.2-fold more exclusive TRB clusters. Primary autoimmune cytopenia patients appeared to lack physiological T cell clusters present in healthy donors.

TRB was amplified from 250 ng of peripheral blood genomic DNA per sample. Multiplex touch-down PCR amplified TRB using TRB-A and TRB-B pools in one tube. TCRdb derives one entry per CDR3 protein from the multiplex PCR reads, leaving out DNA. The sample totals a few thousand distinct CDR3 sequences; its top ten clones hold roughly 71%. In the case of this clonotype: The antigen remains unidentified.

This same sample was also taken into another study, of T cell repertoires in aging, cancer and after chemotherapy. This second study notes: Healthy donor repertoires were recorded over several months to years and showed clear clonal overlap.

Sequenced: peripheral blood. This TCR came from a human donor in good health.

The CDR3 sequence is CASSLSPGRAYEQYF. V gene TRBV11-2 combines with J gene TRBJ2-7; TCRdb proposes TRBD1, but this gene call is untestable without DNA. This CDR3 contains 15 residues. CDR1 SGHAT and CDR2 FQNNGV come from the germline V gene.